The 30 T cell receptor beta chains in this list originate from one sample, sequenced in a study of PD-1 blockade in mismatch repair-deficient tumors. Data came from immunoSEQ multiplex PCR; TCRdb stores just in-frame clones and leaves some out. Of 130,000 or so clones listed, about 85% are singletons. The sample here was peripheral blood, taken 44 weeks after starting pembrolizumab. Every receptor here comes from an adult with mismatch repair-deficient cancer.

The chain employs TRBV28 and TRBJ1-5; D gene ambiguous. There are 15 residues in the CDR3. Trimming removed 7 bases from V and 5 bases from J, with 18 bases in between. Germline CDR1 is MDHEN and CDR2 is SYDVKM. This chain's CDR3 is CASKRTPAAHQPQHF. In DNA, the CDR3 is TGTGCCAGCAAGAGGACGCCCGCCGCCCATCAGCCCCAGCATTTT.

This clone showed up just a few times. This rearrangement joins TRBV30 to TRBJ1-2, with D unclear. V shed 1 base and J shed 6 bases, with 15 bases lying between them. CDR1 and CDR2 (germline): GTSNPN, SVGIG (reference sequence). CDR3 length: 14 amino acids. In DNA, the CDR3 is TGTGCCTGGAGTGCGGGTCCCCGGGATAATGGCTACACCTTC. This gives the protein CAWSAGPRDNGYTF.

V and J are TRBV19 and TRBJ2-2; TRBD1 matches 7 bases. Germline V CDR1 and CDR2: LNHDA, SQIVND (reference sequence). The trim removed 1 base at V and 5 bases at J, leaving 4 bases unmatched. This CDR3 is built from 15 residues. CDR3 sequence: CASSIGRDRTGELFF. The CDR3 nucleotides are TGTGCCAGTAGTATAGGCAGGGACAGAACCGGGGAGCTGTTTTTT.

This chain connects TRBV19 to TRBJ1-1, with D hard to call. Germline CDR1 reads LNHDA; CDR2 reads SQIVND (reference sequence). The CDR3 has 12 residues. Trimming left V 4 bases short and J 4 bases short, with 7 bases between. In DNA form, the CDR3 reads TGTGCCAGTAGTAATCGACGCACTGAAGCTTTCTTT. It codes for CASSNRRTEAFF.

This clone showed up just a few times. This chain joins TRBV6-4 and TRBJ2-3; 7 bases are shared with TRBD2. Germline V lookup: CDR1 MRHNA, CDR2 SNTAGT. The ends lost 2 bases at V and 1 base at J; junction bases unmatched: 0. The CDR3 runs 14 residues. In DNA form, the CDR3 reads TGTGCCAGCAGTGACACTAGCGGCACAGATACGCAGTATTTT. Residues: CASSDTSGTDTQYF.

This sequence joins TRBV6-5 and TRBJ1-1, with D unclear. Germline CDR1 is MNHEY and CDR2 is SVGAGI. V lost 7 bases to trimming and J lost 3 bases, with 12 bases between them. CDR3 length: 13 amino acids. This CDR3 is CASTRLTDTEAFF. The CDR3 DNA sequence: TGTGCCAGCACCCGACTAACGGACACTGAAGCTTTCTTT.

The V gene is TRBV7-9, the J gene TRBJ2-1; 7 nucleotides align to TRBD1. This CDR3 is built from 17 residues. Germline CDR1 and CDR2: SEHNR and FQNEAQ (reference sequence). The ends lost 5 bases at V and 2 bases at J; junction bases unmatched: 12. The CDR3 loop is CASSPMRDSLTYNEQFF. The CDR3 DNA reads TGTGCCAGCAGCCCAATGAGGGACAGCCTCACCTACAATGAGCAGTTCTTC.

V and J are TRBV5-8 and TRBJ2-7; 9 positions match TRBD2. Germline CDR1 SGHTS, CDR2 YDEGEE. V was pared by 1 base and J by 4 bases, with 6 bases of the junction left unmatched. This CDR3 is 15 amino acids long. In DNA form, the CDR3 reads TGTGCCAGCAGCTTGTTCCTAGCGGGAAGGTACGAGCAGTACTTC. The encoded protein is CASSLFLAGRYEQYF.

This sequence joins TRBV27 and TRBJ1-1; maybe TRBD1 (5 bases). The germline CDR1 and CDR2 sequences are MNHEY and SMNVEV (reference sequence). The V end was cut by 0 bases, the J end by 1 base, with 12 bases between. The CDR3 loop spans 16 amino acids. The CDR3 DNA reads TGTGCCAGCAGTTTATCGTCCCAGGGAAGGAACACTGAAGCTTTCTTT. Its protein product is CASSLSSQGRNTEAFF.

The V call is TRBV5-1, the J call TRBJ2-5; 9 nucleotides agree with TRBD1. The CDR3 runs to 16 residues. The V gene's germline CDR1 is SGHRS and CDR2 YFSETQ. V lost 7 bases and J lost 4; bases outside the gene matches: 14. The CDR3 region is CASSPNSGTGRETQYF. The CDR3 DNA is TGCGCCAGCTCCCCAAATTCCGGGACAGGGAGAGAGACCCAGTACTTC. Complete variable domain (other parts from reference TRBV5-1 and TRBJ2-5): KAGVTQTPRYLIKTRGQQVTLSCSPISGHRSVSWYQQTPGQGLQFLFEYFSETQRNKGNFPGRFSGRQFSNSRSEMNVSTLELGDSALYLCASSPNSGTGRETQYFGPGTRLLVL.

This chain joins TRBV5-6 and TRBJ2-5; 10 positions match TRBD2. The CDR3 contains 19 residues. Trimming removed 0 bases from V and 4 bases from J; junction bases left unmatched: 15. The germline V gene has CDR1 SGHDT and CDR2 YYEEEE. CDR3 sequence reads: CASSLGTSGISLHRETQYF. The DNA for the CDR3 is TGTGCCAGCAGCTTGGGGACTAGCGGTATCTCCCTCCACCGAGAGACCCAGTACTTC.

The V and J genes are TRBV28 and TRBJ2-1; TRBD2 matches 14 bases. V gave up 6 bases and J gave up 14 bases; unmatched junction bases: 3. CDR3 length equals 12 residues. The V gene's germline CDR1 is MDHEN and CDR2 SYDVKM. The DNA for the CDR3 is TGTGCCAGCAGCGGGACTAGCGGGAGTGAGTTCTTC. Translated: CASSGTSGSEFF. Full variable domain (rest looked up from reference TRBV28 and TRBJ2-1): DVKVTQSSRYLVKRTGEKVFLECVQDMDHENMFWYRQDPGLGLRLIYFSYDVKMKEKGDIPEGYSVSREKKERFSLILESASTNQTSMYLCASSGTSGSEFFGPGTRLTVL.

The rearrangement uses TRBV6-5 and TRBJ2-5; D may be TRBD1 or TRBD2 (5 bases each). CDR1 is MNHEY and CDR2 is SVGAGI in the germline V gene. The CDR3 is made up of 15 amino acids. V shed 2 bases and J shed 3 bases, with 13 bases lying between them. DNA of the CDR3: TGTGCCAGCAGTTACGTCGGGGCAGCGGAAGAGACCCAGTACTTC. Residues: CASSYVGAAEETQYF.

The CDR3 bases are TGTGCCAGCAGCGTGGGGGGGAGCACTTACAATGAGCAGTTCTTC. Encoded protein: CASSVGGSTYNEQFF. The V and J genes are TRBV9 and TRBJ2-1; 7 nucleotides line up with TRBD2. Trimming took 2 bases from V and 4 from J; bases not matched to a gene: 6. Per germline, CDR1 SGDLS and CDR2 YYNGEE. This CDR3 spans 15 amino acids.

The sample holds one count of this clone. J is TRBJ2-7 and V is TRBV28; D possibly corresponds to TRBD1 (6 bases). This CDR3 is built from 15 residues. V was trimmed by 6 bases and J by 4 bases, leaving 19 bases between them. Germline CDR1 and CDR2: MDHEN and SYDVKM. CDR3 sequence (DNA): TGTGCCAGCAGCCCCGCCGGGGACATGAGATACGAGCAGTACTTC. Its translation: CASSPAGDMRYEQYF.

The gene calls are TRBV7-9 and TRBJ2-7, with D hard to call. Trimming left V 2 bases short and J 1 base short, with 9 bases between. The CDR3 extends over 14 amino acids. Germline lookup yields CDR1 SEHNR and CDR2 FQNEAQ (reference sequence). CDR3 nucleotide sequence: TGTGCCAGCAGCTTATTGGCCAGGTCCTACGAGCAGTACTTC. Its translation: CASSLLARSYEQYF.

This chain links TRBV6-1 with TRBJ2-1; no clear D. V was trimmed by 4 bases and J by 10 bases, leaving 11 bases between them. Looked up from germline, CDR1 is MNHNS and CDR2 is SASEGT. The CDR3 has 12 amino acids. The CDR3 DNA is TGTGCCAGCAGTGGCGAGACTGGGGAGCAGTTCTTC. It is translated as CASSGETGEQFF.

The CDR3 is CAGLPTGGTEAFF. DNA of the CDR3: TGTGCCGGCCTCCCCACGGGCGGCACTGAAGCTTTCTTT. The V call is TRBV7-9, the J call TRBJ1-1; D ambiguous. CDR1 is SEHNR, CDR2 FQNEAQ, per germline (reference sequence). The V end lost 11 bases, the J end lost 4 bases, and 17 bases lay between the germline ends. The CDR3 is 13 amino acids.

In its sample, this clone was seen a few times. The rearrangement links TRBV11-2 to TRBJ2-1, with 8 bases that match TRBD1. Germline V gene data show CDR1 as SGHAT and CDR2 as FQNNGV. The trim removed 3 bases at V and 6 bases at J, leaving 7 bases unmatched. The length of the CDR3 is 15 residues. The CDR3, as DNA: TGTGCCAGCAGCTTGGGTGACAGGGGACTCAATGAGCAGTTCTTC. Protein: CASSLGDRGLNEQFF. Variable domain in full (rest from reference TRBV11-2 and TRBJ2-1): EAGVAQSPRYKIIEKRQSVAFWCNPISGHATLYWYQQILGQGPKLLIQFQNNGVVDDSQLPKDRFSAERLKGVDSTLKIQPAKLEDSAVYLCASSLGDRGLNEQFFGPGTRLTVL.

The rearrangement uses TRBV12-5 and TRBJ2-5; 8 bases fit TRBD1. Germline values: CDR1 LGHNT, CDR2 FRNRAP. With V trimmed by 3 bases and J by 5 bases, 8 bases remained unmatched. CDR3 length: 15 residues. The CDR3 DNA is TGTGCTAGTGGTTTAATACAGGGGGGCGGGGAGACCCAGTACTTC. Its translation: CASGLIQGGGETQYF.

This chain joins TRBV4-1 and TRBJ2-7; D is possibly TRBD1 (7 bases). The CDR3 runs 15 residues. Between the trimmed V and J ends, which lost 2 bases and 7 bases, there was a span of 18 bases. CDR1 MGHRA and CDR2 YSYEKL come from the germline V gene. The chain's CDR3 is CASSQTGTAGGEQYF. CDR3 DNA sequence: TGCGCCAGCAGCCAAACCGGGACAGCCGGGGGTGAGCAGTACTTC.

The chain uses TRBV4-1 and TRBJ2-1; 10 bases are a match to TRBD1. The CDR3 runs 15 residues. Per the germline V gene, CDR1 is MGHRA and CDR2 is YSYEKL. V shed 2 bases and J 7 bases; nucleotides not matched to a gene: 5. CDR3 DNA: TGCGCCAGCAGCCAAACCGGGACAGGGGTGAATGAGCAGTTCTTC. Translating gives CASSQTGTGVNEQFF.

The chain recombines TRBV2 with TRBJ1-3; 8 bases line up with TRBD1. This CDR3 is 15 amino acids long. V gave up 7 bases and J gave up 0 bases; unmatched junction bases: 5. Germline V lookup: CDR1 SNHLY, CDR2 FYNNEI. This CDR3 reads CASKRGTGSGNTIYF. The CDR3 nucleotides read TGTGCCAGCAAACGGGGGACAGGCTCTGGAAACACCATATATTTT.

This chain connects TRBV30 to TRBJ2-6; 8 bases are shared with TRBD1. Trimming took 1 base from V and 4 from J; bases not matched to a gene: 9. In germline, CDR1 is GTSNPN, CDR2 SVGIG (reference sequence). The CDR3 has 17 residues. The CDR3 protein is CAWSAARGRGGANVLTF. CDR3 in DNA: TGTGCCTGGAGTGCGGCCAGGGGGCGCGGGGGGGCCAACGTCCTGACTTTC.

The chain links TRBV5-1 to TRBJ1-2; D is undetermined. From germline, CDR1 is SGHRS and CDR2 YFSETQ. The V end was cut by 0 bases, the J end by 4 bases, with 4 bases between. This CDR3 comprises 12 residues. CDR3 region: CASSLDPYGYTF. The CDR3 nucleotides are TGCGCCAGCAGCTTGGACCCCTATGGCTACACCTTC. The full variable domain, completed using reference TRBV5-1 and TRBJ1-2, is KAGVTQTPRYLIKTRGQQVTLSCSPISGHRSVSWYQQTPGQGLQFLFEYFSETQRNKGNFPGRFSGRQFSNSRSEMNVSTLELGDSALYLCASSLDPYGYTFGSGTRLTVV.

Only one count was recorded for this clone. The V gene is TRBV25-1, the J gene TRBJ2-1; 7 bases fit TRBD2. The V and J ends lost 1 base and 5 bases, in that order; junction bases with no gene match: 5. In germline, CDR1 is MGHDK, CDR2 SYGVNS. This CDR3 contains 15 residues. The CDR3 region has the DNA TGTGCCAGCAGTGAATGGCGGGAGAGCAACAATGAGCAGTTCTTC. Amino acids: CASSEWRESNNEQFF.

This rearrangement joins TRBV11-1 to TRBJ2-3, with D maybe TRBD2 (6 bases). The CDR3 is 15 amino acids. V gave up 2 bases and J gave up 0 bases, with 9 bases separating them. Germline V lookup: CDR1 SGHAT, CDR2 FQDESV (reference sequence). The CDR3, as DNA: TGTGCCAGCAGCTTATTGGGGGGTAGCACAGATACGCAGTATTTT. It yields the protein CASSLLGGSTDTQYF.

This clone appeared a single time. This chain connects TRBV6-1 to TRBJ2-7; TRBD2 matches at 9 bases. Germline lookup yields CDR1 MNHNS and CDR2 SASEGT. This CDR3 has 14 amino acids. J gave up 6 bases and V 3 bases, and 6 bases lay outside the gene matches. The CDR3 reads CASSELLAGLEQYF. DNA of the CDR3: TGTGCCAGCAGTGAGTTGCTAGCGGGACTCGAGCAGTACTTC.

This clone occurred a few times. The gene calls are TRBV4-2 and TRBJ2-7; D gene uncertain. The V gene's germline CDR1 is LGHNA and CDR2 YNFKEQ. The CDR3 length is 15 residues. V was clipped by 1 base and J by 0 bases, with 10 bases between them. The CDR3 reads CASSQGQALSYEQYF. CDR3 nucleotides: TGTGCCAGCAGCCAAGGGCAGGCGCTCTCCTACGAGCAGTACTTC.

The V and J genes are TRBV28 and TRBJ2-7; D remains unclear. The germline gives CDR1 MDHEN, CDR2 SYDVKM. The V and J ends lost 2 bases and 4 bases respectively, with 12 bases between them. The CDR3 runs to 14 residues. The CDR3 protein is CASSLDVGSYEQYF. Here the CDR3 DNA reads TGTGCCAGCAGTTTAGACGTGGGATCTTACGAGCAGTACTTC.